A single T cell receptor beta chain is shown here with its context. Its target is not known. This entry is derived from a study of cytomegalovirus exposure and HLA in healthy donors. Study-wide points: About 87% or about 30% of the time was how often most TCR beta V segments were productive, according to an earlier analysis.

The CDR3 consists of 14 residues. CDR1 is SGHRS, CDR2 YFSETQ, per germline. The ends were cut back, 5 bases at V and 4 bases at J, with 15 bases in the middle. Researchers ran the PCR with 60 Vbeta and 13 Jbeta primers. This table comes from immunoSEQ multiplex PCR, and its TCRdb copy is limited to in-frame clones, with some not included. The data hold approximately 110,000 clones, with approximately 80% observed a single time. Input material: PBMCs. The rearrangement links TRBV5-1 to TRBJ1-2; D unclear. The sequence came from a man in his forties in good health and CMV-seronegative. The DNA of the CDR3 is TGCGCCAGCAGAAACCTCCCGGCAGGCTATGGCTACACCTTC. Its protein is CASRNLPAGYGYTF.